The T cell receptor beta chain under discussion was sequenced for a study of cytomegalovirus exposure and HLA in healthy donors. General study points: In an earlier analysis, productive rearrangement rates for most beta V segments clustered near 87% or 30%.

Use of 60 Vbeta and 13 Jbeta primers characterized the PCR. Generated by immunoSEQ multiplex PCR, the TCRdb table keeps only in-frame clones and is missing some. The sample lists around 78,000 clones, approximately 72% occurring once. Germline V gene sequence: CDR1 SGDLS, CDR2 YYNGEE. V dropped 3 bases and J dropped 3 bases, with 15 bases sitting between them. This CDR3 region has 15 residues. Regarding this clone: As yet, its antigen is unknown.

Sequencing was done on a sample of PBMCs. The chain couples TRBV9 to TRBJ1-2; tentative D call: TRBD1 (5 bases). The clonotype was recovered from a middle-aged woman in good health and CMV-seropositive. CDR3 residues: CASSDSRGTHYGYTF. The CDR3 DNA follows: TGTGCCAGCAGCGACTCACGGGGGACTCACTATGGCTACACCTTC.